The clone carrying this T cell receptor (beta chain) was seen just once. Its antigen is not identified. The source of the sample is a study of OX40 agonist ivuxolimab in advanced cancers. Study findings and constraints: Averaging showed that CD8+ T cells had more expanded clones than CD4+ did.

Trimming took off 2 bases at V and 3 bases at J, with 11 bases between the two ends. The CDR3 length is 14 residues. CDR1 is SGHKS and CDR2 is YYEKEE in the germline V gene (reference sequence). TCRdb's copy holds only in-frame clones and misses some; the assay was immunoSEQ multiplex PCR. This table holds 55,000 to 90,000 clones, 70% to 90% found once. This specimen consisted of CD4+ or CD8+ T cells sorted from blood, obtained in a trial of the OX40 agonist ivuxolimab. This TCR derives from an adult with an advanced solid tumor such as melanoma, head and neck, liver or kidney cancer. The rearrangement joins TRBV5-5 to TRBJ1-1; D gene ambiguous. The CDR3 nucleotides are TGTGCCAGCAGCTTCGGACGGATTGACACTGAAGCTTTCTTT. Its protein product is CASSFGRIDTEAFF.